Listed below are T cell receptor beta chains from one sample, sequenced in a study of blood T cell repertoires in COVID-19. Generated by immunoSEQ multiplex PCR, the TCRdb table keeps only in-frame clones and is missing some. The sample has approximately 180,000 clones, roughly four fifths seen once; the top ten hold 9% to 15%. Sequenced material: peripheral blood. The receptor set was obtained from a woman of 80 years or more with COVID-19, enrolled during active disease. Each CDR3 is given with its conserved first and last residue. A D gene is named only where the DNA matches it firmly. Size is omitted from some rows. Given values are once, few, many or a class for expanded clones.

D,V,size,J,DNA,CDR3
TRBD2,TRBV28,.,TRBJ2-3,TGTGCCAGCAGTCACAGGACTAGCGGGATGACAGATACGCAGTATTTT,CASSHRTSGMTDTQYF
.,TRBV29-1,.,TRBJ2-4,TGCAGCGCCAGGGACATCAAAAACATTCAGTACTTC,CSARDIKNIQYF
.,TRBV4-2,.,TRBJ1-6,TGTGCCAGCAGCCAAGTAGACATCGCGAATAATTCACCCCTCCACTTT,CASSQVDIANNSPLHF
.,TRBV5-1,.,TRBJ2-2,TGCGCCAGCAGCTCCGACATAAACACCGGGGAGCTGTTTTTT,CASSSDINTGELFF
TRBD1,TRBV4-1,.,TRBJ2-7,TGCGCCAGCAGCCAAGACTGGACAGGGAGCTCCTACGAGCAGTACTTC,CASSQDWTGSSYEQYF
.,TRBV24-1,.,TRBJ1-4,TGTGCCACCAGTGCCGGGGGGCGTCATGAAAAACTGTTTTTT,CATSAGGRHEKLFF
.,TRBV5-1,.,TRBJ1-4,TGCGCCAGCAGCTTGGTTCCGGGGAATGAAAAACTGTTTTTT,CASSLVPGNEKLFF
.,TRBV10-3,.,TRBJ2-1,TGTGCCATCAATCAGGATCCCTACAATGAGCAGTTCTTC,CAINQDPYNEQFF
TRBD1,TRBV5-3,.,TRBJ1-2,TGTGCCAGAAGCTTGCCAGGGGGGTGCTATGGCTACACCTTC,CARSLPGGCYGYTF
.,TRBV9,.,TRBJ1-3,TGTGCCAGCAGCGCCCCGGGGGCTGGAAACACCATATATTTT,CASSAPGAGNTIYF
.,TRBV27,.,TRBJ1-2,TGTGCCAGCAGTTCTACCTGGGTGGCGGGGGGGGCTGGAGGCTACACCTTC,CASSSTWVAGGAGGYTF
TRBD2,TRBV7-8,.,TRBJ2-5,TGTGCCAGCAGCTTATCCGGGGGGGTACAAGAGACCCAGTACTTC,CASSLSGGVQETQYF
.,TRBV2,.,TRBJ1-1,TGTGCCAGCAGTGAAGCTGCGGGAAATTGGAACACTGAAGCTTTCTTT,CASSEAAGNWNTEAFF
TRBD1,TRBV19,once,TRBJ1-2,TGTGCCAGCCAACCCTACAGGGGCGGCTACACCTTC,CASQPYRGGYTF